This T cell receptor beta chain was documented in a study of low-dose radiotherapy and immunotherapy resistance in tumors. TRAV- and TRBV-specific primers were used for first-strand cDNA, which covered alpha and beta chains. With a V-primer adapter and a constant-region primer, TCRs were amplified for approximately 19 PCR cycles. TCRdb reanalysed the reads using MiXCR and keeps one entry per CDR3 protein. This repertoire shows 55,000 to 70,000 distinct CDR3 sequences, approximately 25% found once; its top ten account for 5.7%. This clonotype was counted many times. Specified time point: before trial treatment. Every donor's regimen consisted of nivolumab, ipilimumab, aspirin, low-dose cyclophosphamide and low-dose radiotherapy. Eligible patients had advanced solid tumors lacking tumor-infiltrating lymphocytes. Unmatched junction bases numbered 10, after V lost 6 bases and J lost 3 bases. The CDR3 has 18 residues.

V gene TRBV12-3 or TRBV12-4 combines with J gene TRBJ2-1, with TRBD2 matching 14 bases. The source of this sequence is a male donor with prostate cancer. This material consisted of PBMCs, taken before treatment. This CDR3 reads CASSYAGLAGDGYNEQFF. CDR3 sequence (DNA): TGTGCCAGCAGCTACGCGGGACTAGCGGGAGACGGCTACAATGAGCAGTTCTTC.